This T cell receptor beta chain was profiled in a study of T-cell reconstitution after alpha-beta-depleted transplantation in children. The germline V and J ends were trimmed by 3 bases and 8 bases, with 11 bases remaining between them. The germline V gene encodes CDR1 SGHAT and CDR2 FQDESV (reference sequence). CDR3 length equals 13 residues. The TCRbeta library was prepared with unique molecular identifiers. Each CDR3 protein gets one entry after TCRdb re-called the PCR reads with MiXCR. The sample includes approximately 510,000 distinct CDR3 sequences, 18% seen only once; the top ten take less than 4%.

The chain links TRBV11-1 to TRBJ2-1; D is ambiguous. The clonotype comes from a human donor who donated a stem cell graft to a child with acute lymphoblastic leukemia. The specimen comprised PBMCs from the stem cell graft donor, sampled from the stem cell graft. The CDR3 nucleotides read TGTGCCAGCAGCTTTGGTAGGTGGGATGAGCAGTTCTTC. Amino acids: CASSFGRWDEQFF.